The 17 T cell receptor beta chains in this list originate from one sample, sequenced in a study of OX40 agonist ivuxolimab in advanced cancers. The library was generated by the immunoSEQ multiplex PCR assay. This immuneACCESS table, as held by TCRdb, lists in-frame sequences with V and J called but not all clones. Of the missing ones, under half trace to an unresolved V gene in checked studies; the others have no known cause. The sample table contains 35,000 to 40,000 clones; only one count was recorded for 89% of them. In total, the top ten clones hold less than 50% of the sample. Source: CD4+ or CD8+ T cells sorted from blood, taken in a trial of the OX40 agonist ivuxolimab. Receptors were obtained from an adult with an advanced solid tumor such as melanoma, head and neck, liver or kidney cancer.

V is TRBV4-1 and J is TRBJ2-5; maybe TRBD1 (7 bases). The germline V gene has CDR1 MGHRA and CDR2 YSYEKL. The CDR3 consists of 16 residues. V lost 0 bases, J lost 5 bases, and 16 bases lay in between. The CDR3 sequence: CASSQEPGGGWETQYF. The CDR3 DNA reads as TGCGCCAGCAGCCAAGAGCCTGGAGGGGGCTGGGAGACCCAGTACTTC.

For this clone: A far larger clone differs by one base, so this is likely a read error. The sample holds other DNA sequences that translate to the same CDR3. The chain carries TRBV5-1 and TRBJ2-4; D not certain. CDR3 length equals 15 residues. Germline values: CDR1 SGHRS, CDR2 YFSETQ. V shed 3 bases and J shed 0 bases, with 10 bases lying between them. CDR3 coding DNA: TGCGCCAGCAGCTCTGTCCTGATAGCCAAAAACATTCAGTACTTC. Protein sequence: CASSSVLIAKNIQYF.

The CDR3 protein is CASVGGGRTDTQYF. The CDR3 bases are TGTGCCAGCGTCGGCGGGGGCCGCACAGATACGCAGTATTTT. The gene calls are TRBV6-5 and TRBJ2-3, with D possibly matching TRBD2 (7 bases). In germline, CDR1 is MNHEY, CDR2 SVGAGI. The germline V and J ends were trimmed by 8 bases and 1 base, with 13 bases remaining between them. The CDR3 extends over 14 amino acids.

V and J are TRBV4-2 and TRBJ2-2; the D call may be TRBD1 or TRBD2 (6 bases each). Germline-derived CDR1 and CDR2 are LGHNA and YNFKEQ. This CDR3 is 20 amino acids long. V lost 2 bases and J lost 3, with 25 bases in between. CDR3 DNA: TGTGCCAGCAGCCAACCCTACGGAGGTCCCGGGGGCGCGGACACCGGGGAGCTGTTTTTT. Its translation: CASSQPYGGPGGADTGELFF.

The gene calls are TRBV7-2 and TRBJ2-5, with D perhaps assigned TRBD1 or TRBD2 (5 bases each). This CDR3 contains 12 residues. Germline loops: CDR1 SGHTA, CDR2 FQGNSA. Trimming left V 5 bases short and J 5 bases short, with 9 bases between. CDR3 DNA: TGTGCCAGCAGCCTCTGGGGGGAGACCCAGTACTTC. Its translation is CASSLWGETQYF.

This chain connects TRBV7-9 to TRBJ2-5; maybe TRBD2 (6 bases). The CDR3 covers 13 residues. Looked up from germline, CDR1 is SEHNR and CDR2 is FQNEAQ (reference sequence). Trimming shortened V by 6 bases and J by 4 bases, and 12 bases separated the two germline ends. The CDR3 is CASSTPGGETQYF. The CDR3 bases are TGTGCCAGCAGTACGCCCGGGGGAGAGACCCAGTACTTC.

The J gene is TRBJ1-1, the V gene TRBV2, with no clear D. This CDR3 contains 14 residues. Between the trimmed V and J ends, which lost 3 bases and 4 bases, there was a span of 12 bases. Germline V gene sequence: CDR1 SNHLY, CDR2 FYNNEI. The DNA of the CDR3 is TGTGCCAGCAGTGACCGCGGGCCTATCACTGAAGCTTTCTTT. Translating it yields CASSDRGPITEAFF.

V and J are TRBV4-1 and TRBJ2-7; 7 bases are shared with TRBD1. V gave up 0 bases and J gave up 3 bases; unmatched junction bases: 2. CDR3 size: 14 residues. The germline gives CDR1 MGHRA, CDR2 YSYEKL. The CDR3 region is CASSQDHRGYEQYF. The CDR3 DNA sequence: TGCGCCAGCAGCCAAGACCACAGGGGCTACGAGCAGTACTTC.

V and J are TRBV29-1 and TRBJ2-7; 12 bases agree with TRBD1. CDR3 length: 17 residues. Germline lookup yields CDR1 SQVTM and CDR2 ANQGSEA. J gave up 1 base and V 5 bases, and 12 bases lay outside the gene matches. In DNA form, the CDR3 reads TGCAGCGTTCGCGGGGATCCGGGACAGGGGGCTTCCTACGAGCAGTACTTC. Translation: CSVRGDPGQGASYEQYF.

This rearrangement joins TRBV7-9 to TRBJ2-4; 7 bases line up with TRBD1. CDR3 length equals 15 residues. V gave up 5 bases and J gave up 1 base; unmatched junction bases: 5. CDR1 is SEHNR, CDR2 FQNEAQ, per germline (reference sequence). As DNA, the CDR3 is TGTGCCAGCAGCACTCAGACAGGGGCCAAAAACATTCAGTACTTC. This encodes CASSTQTGAKNIQYF. The whole variable domain, filled in from reference TRBV7-9 and TRBJ2-4, reads DTGVSQNPRHKITKRGQNVTFRCDPISEHNRLYWYRQTLGQGPEFLTYFQNEAQLEKSRLLSDRFSAERPKGSFSTLEIQRTEQGDSAMYLCASSTQTGAKNIQYFGAGTRLSVL.

The chain couples TRBV11-3 to TRBJ2-2, with 10 bases matching TRBD1. The CDR3 has 16 amino acids. Germline CDR1 reads SGHNT; CDR2 reads YENEEA. Trimming at V came to 2 bases and at J to 6 bases, leaving 6 bases not matched to a gene. The CDR3 spells CASSLRTGGGPGELFF. CDR3 coding DNA: TGTGCCAGCAGCTTACGGACAGGGGGAGGGCCCGGGGAGCTGTTTTTT.

V is TRBV11-1 and J is TRBJ2-7, with 7 bases lining up with TRBD1. V lost 6 bases and J lost 1; bases outside the gene matches: 12. Germline V gene data show CDR1 as SGHAT and CDR2 as FQDESV (reference sequence). The CDR3 loop spans 16 amino acids. The CDR3, as DNA: TGTGCCAGCAGTCCTCTTGCCGGGACAGCATCCTACGAGCAGTACTTC. Encoded protein: CASSPLAGTASYEQYF.

The V and J genes are TRBV7-9 and TRBJ2-3; no reliable D call. There are 12 residues in the CDR3. V lost 5 bases, J lost 4 bases, and 7 bases lay in between. CDR1 and CDR2 from the germline V gene are SEHNR and FQNEAQ (reference sequence). The CDR3 spells CASSHRADTQYF. The CDR3 nucleotides are TGTGCCAGCAGCCACCGAGCAGATACGCAGTATTTT. Drawing the rest from reference TRBV7-9 and TRBJ2-3, the complete variable domain is DTGVSQNPRHKITKRGQNVTFRCDPISEHNRLYWYRQTLGQGPEFLTYFQNEAQLEKSRLLSDRFSAERPKGSFSTLEIQRTEQGDSAMYLCASSHRADTQYFGPGTRLTVL.

The chain has TRBV5-6 and TRBJ1-1; 10 bases match TRBD1. V lost 3 bases, J lost 0 bases, and 8 bases stayed unmatched. The germline V gene encodes CDR1 SGHDT and CDR2 YYEEEE. The CDR3 totals 17 residues. The CDR3 loop reads CASSWSTGGSLNTEAFF. In DNA, the CDR3 is TGTGCCAGCAGCTGGTCGACAGGGGGCTCCCTGAACACTGAAGCTTTCTTT. The whole variable domain, filled in from reference TRBV5-6 and TRBJ1-1, reads DAGVTQSPTHLIKTRGQQVTLRCSPKSGHDTVSWYQQALGQGPQFIFQYYEEEERQRGNFPDRFSGHQFPNYSSELNVNALLLGDSALYLCASSWSTGGSLNTEAFFGQGTRLTVV.

This clone has a single count. The chain uses TRBV13 and TRBJ2-5, with 7 bases lining up with TRBD1. The tail of the sequence fits TRBJ2-7 better, so the J call may be wrong. This CDR3 spans 17 amino acids. Germline V gene sequence: CDR1 PRHDT, CDR2 FYEKMQ (reference sequence). CDR3 loop: CASNTRKGGEGSYEQYF. In DNA form, the CDR3 reads TGTGCCAGCAACACAAGAAAAGGGGGCGAGGGCTCCTACGAGCAGTACTTC.

The rearrangement uses TRBV7-2 and TRBJ2-5, with 9 bases fitting TRBD2. CDR3 length: 16 amino acids. CDR1 is SGHTA and CDR2 is FQGNSA in the germline V gene. V shed 4 bases and J 2 bases; nucleotides not matched to a gene: 8. The CDR3 DNA is TGTGCCAGCAGCTCAATTGTAGCGGGGGAGCAAGAGACCCAGTACTTC. It is translated as CASSSIVAGEQETQYF.

Points on this clone: The junction differs from germline at one of its ends, possibly a read error. V usage is TRBV18 and J usage is TRBJ2-1; 14 bases map to TRBD2. Germline V gives CDR1 KGHSH, CDR2 LQKENI. This CDR3 has 22 residues. DNA of the CDR3: TGTGCCAGCCCACCCGGGACAACACATGCCCCGGGACTAGCGGGGGAGAACAATGAGCAGTTCTTC. Its protein product is CASPPGTTHAPGLAGENNEQFF.